This TCR beta chain was obtained from a study of blood T cell repertoires in COVID-19. Across the whole study: Acute and convalescent COVID-19 specimens originated in the United States, Italy and Spain. T cells, B-cell-depleted T cells, or PBMCs supplied cDNA or gDNA.

Original data processing: Reference gene primers were amplified, and this amplification served to estimate nucleated cell counts. The protocol was immunoSEQ multiplex PCR, while the TCRdb copy is restricted to in-frame clones and leaves out a portion. V and J calls and clone size are those listed in that table; D and trimming were worked out from the DNA. The sample records about 120,000 clones, over 75% being singletons. The CDR3 covers 16 residues. V dropped 3 bases and J dropped 0 bases, with 12 bases sitting between them. Germline V gene lookup returns CDR1 DFQATT and CDR2 SNEGSKA (reference sequence).

V usage is TRBV20-1 and J usage is TRBJ1-6; D is unclear. This TCR derives from a man between 70 and 80 years old with active or convalescent COVID-19. Sequenced input: peripheral blood. The CDR3 DNA sequence: TGCAGTGCTAGTGGGGTTGGGAGCTCCTATAATTCACCCCTCCACTTT. Its translation is CSASGVGSSYNSPLHF.